Listed below are T cell receptor beta chains from one sample, sequenced in a study of blood T cell repertoires in COVID-19. Method: immunoSEQ multiplex PCR; TCRdb's copy keeps in-frame clones and lacks some. This table holds around 190,000 clones, roughly 87% found once. Sequences were obtained from peripheral blood. These TCRs come from a woman aged 65 to 85 with COVID-19, enrolled during active disease. Both conserved end residues are part of each CDR3.

v_call: TRBV4-1; j_call: TRBJ2-2; cdr3_length: 18; cdr3_aa: CASSQVGLAGVVTGELFF
v_call: TRBV27; j_call: TRBJ1-1; cdr3_length: 14; cdr3_aa: CASSPGQLNTEAFF
v_call: TRBV19; j_call: TRBJ2-1; cdr3_length: 15; cdr3_aa: CASSIGTGSYNEQFF
v_call: TRBV6-5; j_call: TRBJ2-3; cdr3_length: 15; cdr3_aa: CASSKLGQGSDTQYF
v_call: TRBV2; j_call: TRBJ2-5; cdr3_length: 16; cdr3_aa: CASSIGLAGPQETQYF
v_call: TRBV6-6; j_call: TRBJ2-3; cdr3_length: 15; cdr3_aa: CASSFGLAGEDTQYF
v_call: TRBV28; j_call: TRBJ1-5; cdr3_length: 16; cdr3_aa: CASRSGQGLGNQPQHF
v_call: TRBV4-1; j_call: TRBJ2-1; cdr3_length: 16; cdr3_aa: CASSLGASIGDWEQFF
v_call: TRBV19; j_call: TRBJ2-3; cdr3_length: 15; cdr3_aa: CASRSWRGHTDTQYF
v_call: TRBV14; j_call: TRBJ1-1; cdr3_length: 16; cdr3_aa: CASSQQTLQGNTEAFF
v_call: TRBV18; j_call: TRBJ1-2; cdr3_length: 15; cdr3_aa: CASSPPQGRNYGYTF
v_call: TRBV18; j_call: TRBJ2-5; cdr3_length: 15; cdr3_aa: CASSPRSLQKETQYF
v_call: TRBV24-1; j_call: TRBJ1-2; cdr3_length: 14; cdr3_aa: CATSDPGQGDSYTF
v_call: TRBV27; j_call: TRBJ1-6; cdr3_length: 14; cdr3_aa: CASSLGLREKALHF
v_call: TRBV19; j_call: TRBJ2-7; cdr3_length: 15; cdr3_aa: CASSLGGAYSYEQYF
v_call: TRBV13; j_call: TRBJ2-3; cdr3_length: 17; cdr3_aa: CASSATSGLAGPDTQYF
v_call: TRBV5-1; j_call: TRBJ2-7; cdr3_length: 15; cdr3_aa: CASSLITGVGLEQYF
v_call: TRBV28; j_call: TRBJ1-1; cdr3_length: 14; cdr3_aa: CASSLHQGNTEAFF
v_call: TRBV6-2/TRBV6-3; j_call: TRBJ2-3; cdr3_length: 15; cdr3_aa: CASSSDFPGGDTQYF
v_call: TRBV11-2; j_call: TRBJ2-1; cdr3_length: 18; cdr3_aa: CASSLASTRFTSYNEQFF
v_call: TRBV2; j_call: TRBJ2-1; cdr3_length: 15; cdr3_aa: CASSEWASQVGEQFF
v_call: TRBV11-3; j_call: TRBJ1-5; cdr3_length: 15; cdr3_aa: CASSSQEDSNQPQHF
v_call: TRBV7-6; j_call: TRBJ1-1; cdr3_length: 17; cdr3_aa: CASSLDGLGLGNTEAFF
v_call: TRBV5-6; j_call: TRBJ2-5; cdr3_length: 16; cdr3_aa: CASSPRPGQEQETQYF